These 13 T cell receptor beta chains were all obtained from the same sample, sequenced in a study of shared clonotypes between healthy human individuals. The repertoire was sequenced with immunoSEQ multiplex PCR; TCRdb's copy has only in-frame clones and lacks some. Found here are roughly 1,500,000 clones, approximately 98% of them singletons; the top ten hold roughly 0.4%. The sample comprised naive CD4+ T cells sorted from blood. Subset: CD45RA+ positively selected. These receptor sequences come from a man under 40 in good health.

This chain connects TRBV27 to TRBJ2-1; weak D call: TRBD2 (6 bases). The V gene's germline CDR1 is MNHEY and CDR2 SMNVEV (reference sequence). The CDR3 is 15 amino acids. V dropped 2 bases and J dropped 7 bases, with 15 bases sitting between them. The CDR3 nucleotides read TGTGCCAGCAGTTTAGTGGGACTCGGCTGGAATGAGCAGTTCTTC. Residues: CASSLVGLGWNEQFF.

V and J are TRBV25-1 and TRBJ2-5, with 8 nucleotides matching TRBD1. CDR1 and CDR2 (germline): MGHDK, SYGVNS. The junction had 5 bases not matched to a gene; V was cut back by 9 bases and J by 5 bases. This CDR3 spans 12 amino acids. The CDR3: CASTRGLETQYF. The CDR3, as DNA: TGTGCCAGTACCAGGGGGCTGGAGACCCAGTACTTC.

The gene calls are TRBV5-1 and TRBJ2-2; the match to TRBD2 covers 10 bases. Germline lookup yields CDR1 SGHRS and CDR2 YFSETQ. The length of the CDR3 is 16 residues. V dropped 0 bases and J dropped 8; count of bases not matched to a gene: 7. CDR3 in amino acids: CASSLGLAGVVGELFF. CDR3 nucleotide sequence: TGCGCCAGCAGCTTGGGGCTAGCGGGAGTCGTGGGGGAGCTGTTTTTT.

The rearrangement joins TRBV7-2 to TRBJ2-1; the D is unclear. Trimming removed 5 bases at V and 7 bases at J, with 9 bases between. The CDR3 totals 12 residues. Looked up from germline, CDR1 is SGHTA and CDR2 is FQGNSA. This chain's CDR3 is CASSRAGNEQFF. CDR3 coding DNA: TGTGCCAGCAGCCGGGCCGGAAATGAGCAGTTCTTC.

The chain joins TRBV28 to TRBJ2-7; D is unclear. The CDR3 extends over 13 amino acids. Germline V lookup: CDR1 MDHEN, CDR2 SYDVKM. V shed 6 bases and J shed 6 bases, with 15 bases lying between them. CDR3 sequence reads: CASSTLRTVEQYF. The DNA of the CDR3 is TGTGCCAGCAGCACCCTTCGGACCGTCGAGCAGTACTTC.

As DNA, the CDR3 is TGTGCCAGCAGTGATTTCTATGGCTCCGGGGAGCAGTACTTC. This codes for CASSDFYGSGEQYF. The chain joins TRBV2 to TRBJ2-7, with D uncertain. Germline-derived CDR1 and CDR2 are SNHLY and FYNNEI. Trimming removed 3 bases at V and 7 bases at J, with 16 bases between. CDR3 length equals 14 residues.

The chain combines TRBV5-1 with TRBJ2-7; TRBD1 might be the D (5 bases). From germline, CDR1 is SGHRS and CDR2 YFSETQ. The CDR3 has 16 amino acids. Deletions cut 0 bases from V and 3 bases from J, with 16 bases between. CDR3 loop: CASSLAQGRNFYEQYF. In nucleotides, the CDR3 is TGCGCCAGCAGCTTGGCGCAGGGAAGGAATTTCTACGAGCAGTACTTC.

The rearrangement links TRBV10-2 to TRBJ2-3; D gene uncertain. The V gene lost 4 bases and the J gene lost 0 bases, with 8 bases spanning the gap. The CDR3 has 14 amino acids. Germline lookup yields CDR1 WSHSY and CDR2 SAAADI. The CDR3 loop reads CASSASASTDTQYF. CDR3 coding DNA: TGCGCCAGCAGTGCCTCTGCAAGCACAGATACGCAGTATTTT.

J is TRBJ1-5 and V is TRBV5-1; D possibly corresponds to TRBD1 (5 bases). The germline gives CDR1 SGHRS, CDR2 YFSETQ. This CDR3 is built from 14 residues. V dropped 1 base and J dropped 6 bases, with 11 bases sitting between them. The CDR3 region has the DNA TGCGCCAGCAGCTTGTCAGGGCAGGGTCAGCCCCAGCATTTT. The encoded protein is CASSLSGQGQPQHF.

The chain employs TRBV10-1 and TRBJ2-3; D is unclear. The germline V gene has CDR1 WNHNN and CDR2 SYGVQD (reference sequence). The V end lost 4 bases, the J end lost 0 bases, and 2 bases lay between the germline ends. The CDR3 sequence is 12 residues long. CDR3 bases: TGCGCCAGCAGTGGCAGCACAGATACGCAGTATTTT. Its protein product is CASSGSTDTQYF.

Here the CDR3 reads CASRAGPPYEQYF. For the CDR3, the DNA is TGTGCCAGCAGGGCCGGGCCACCCTACGAGCAGTACTTC. V and J are TRBV6-5 and TRBJ2-7; D ambiguous. The V and J ends lost 6 bases and 2 bases respectively, with 11 bases between them. From germline, CDR1 is MNHEY and CDR2 SVGAGI. This CDR3 is built from 13 residues.

This chain joins TRBV5-5 and TRBJ2-2, with a weak D call TRBD1 (6 bases). Trimming stripped 3 bases from V and 5 bases from J, with 11 bases between. Germline assignment: CDR1 SGHKS and CDR2 YYEKEE (reference sequence). The CDR3 runs 14 residues. The CDR3 loop reads CASSSYRATGELFF. The CDR3 DNA follows: TGTGCCAGCAGCTCATACAGGGCTACCGGGGAGCTGTTTTTT.

This rearrangement joins TRBV6-6 to TRBJ2-7, with D possibly matching TRBD2 (5 bases). The V gene's germline CDR1 is MNHNY and CDR2 SVGAGI (reference sequence). This CDR3 has 15 residues. V was trimmed by 6 bases and J by 3 bases, leaving 18 bases between them. In DNA, the CDR3 is TGTGCCAGCAGACCCGATTGGGGTGGAGGCTACGAGCAGTACTTC. Protein product: CASRPDWGGGYEQYF.